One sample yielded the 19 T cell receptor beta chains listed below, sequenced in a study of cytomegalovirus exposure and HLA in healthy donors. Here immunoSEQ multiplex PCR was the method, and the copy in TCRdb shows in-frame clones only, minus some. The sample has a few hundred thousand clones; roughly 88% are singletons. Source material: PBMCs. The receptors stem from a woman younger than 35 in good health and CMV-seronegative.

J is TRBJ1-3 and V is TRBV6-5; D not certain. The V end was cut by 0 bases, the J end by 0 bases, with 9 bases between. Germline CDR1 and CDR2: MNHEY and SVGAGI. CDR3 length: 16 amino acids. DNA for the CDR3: TGTGCCAGCAGTTACTCCCACACGAACTCTGGAAACACCATATATTTT. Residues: CASSYSHTNSGNTIYF.

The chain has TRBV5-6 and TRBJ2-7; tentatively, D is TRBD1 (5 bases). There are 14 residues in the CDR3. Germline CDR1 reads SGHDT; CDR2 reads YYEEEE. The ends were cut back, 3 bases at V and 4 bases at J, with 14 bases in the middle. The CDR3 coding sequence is TGTGCCAGCAGCTCGATTGACGGACAATACGAGCAGTACTTC. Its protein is CASSSIDGQYEQYF.

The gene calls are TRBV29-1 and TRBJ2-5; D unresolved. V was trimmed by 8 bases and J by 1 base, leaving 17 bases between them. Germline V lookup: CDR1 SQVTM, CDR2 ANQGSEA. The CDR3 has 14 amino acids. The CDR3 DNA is TGCAGCACCCACCCCCCCCTACTCCAAGAGACCCAGTACTTC. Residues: CSTHPPLLQETQYF.

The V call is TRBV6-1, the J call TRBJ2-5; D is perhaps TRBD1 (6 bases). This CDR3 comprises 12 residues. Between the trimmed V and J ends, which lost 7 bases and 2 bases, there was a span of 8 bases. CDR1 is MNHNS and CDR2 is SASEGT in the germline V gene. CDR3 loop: CASTQGQETQYF. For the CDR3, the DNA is TGTGCCAGCACACAGGGTCAAGAGACCCAGTACTTC.

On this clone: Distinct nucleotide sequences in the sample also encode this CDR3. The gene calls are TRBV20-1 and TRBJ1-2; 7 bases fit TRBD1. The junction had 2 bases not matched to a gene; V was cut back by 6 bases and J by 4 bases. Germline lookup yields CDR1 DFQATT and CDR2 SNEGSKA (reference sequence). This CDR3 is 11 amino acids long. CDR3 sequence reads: CSARDSYGYTF. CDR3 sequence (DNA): TGCAGTGCGCGGGACAGCTATGGCTACACCTTC.

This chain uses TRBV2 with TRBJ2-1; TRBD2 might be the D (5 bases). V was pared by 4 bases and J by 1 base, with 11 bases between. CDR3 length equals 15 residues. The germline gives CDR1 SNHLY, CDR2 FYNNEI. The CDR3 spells CASSASPGSYNEQFF. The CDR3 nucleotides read TGTGCCAGCAGTGCTTCCCCGGGGTCCTACAATGAGCAGTTCTTC.

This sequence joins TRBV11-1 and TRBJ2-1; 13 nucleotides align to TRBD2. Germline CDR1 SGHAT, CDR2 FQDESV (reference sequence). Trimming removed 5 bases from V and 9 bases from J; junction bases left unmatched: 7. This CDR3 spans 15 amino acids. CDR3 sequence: CASSLTGLAGFEQFF. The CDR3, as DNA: TGTGCCAGCAGCCTTACGGGACTAGCGGGATTTGAGCAGTTCTTC.

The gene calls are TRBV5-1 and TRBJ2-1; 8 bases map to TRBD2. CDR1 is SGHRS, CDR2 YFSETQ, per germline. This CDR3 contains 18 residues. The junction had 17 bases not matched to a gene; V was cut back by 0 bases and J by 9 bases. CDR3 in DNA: TGCGCCAGCAGCTTGGCCGCAGGTAGCGGGACCAAACCCTTTGAGCAGTTCTTC. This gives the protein CASSLAAGSGTKPFEQFF.

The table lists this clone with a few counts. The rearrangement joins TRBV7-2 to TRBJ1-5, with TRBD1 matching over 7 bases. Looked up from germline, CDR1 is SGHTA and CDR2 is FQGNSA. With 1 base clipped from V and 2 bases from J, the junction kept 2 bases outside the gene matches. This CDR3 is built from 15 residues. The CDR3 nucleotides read TGTGCCAGCAGCTTAGACGGACAGGGCAATCAGCCCCAGCATTTT. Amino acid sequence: CASSLDGQGNQPQHF.

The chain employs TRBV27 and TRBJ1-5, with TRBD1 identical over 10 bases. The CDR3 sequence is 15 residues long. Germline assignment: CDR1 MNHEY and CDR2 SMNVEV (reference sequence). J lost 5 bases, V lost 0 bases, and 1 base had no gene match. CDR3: CASSLSTGGYQPQHF. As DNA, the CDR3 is TGTGCCAGCAGTTTATCGACAGGGGGCTATCAGCCCCAGCATTTT.

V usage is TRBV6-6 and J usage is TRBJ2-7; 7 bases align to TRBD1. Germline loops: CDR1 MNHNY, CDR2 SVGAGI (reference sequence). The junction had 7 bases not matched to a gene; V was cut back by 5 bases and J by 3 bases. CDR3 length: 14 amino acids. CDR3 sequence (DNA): TGTGCCAGCAGTATCGGGACAGCGCGCTACGAGCAGTACTTC. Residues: CASSIGTARYEQYF.

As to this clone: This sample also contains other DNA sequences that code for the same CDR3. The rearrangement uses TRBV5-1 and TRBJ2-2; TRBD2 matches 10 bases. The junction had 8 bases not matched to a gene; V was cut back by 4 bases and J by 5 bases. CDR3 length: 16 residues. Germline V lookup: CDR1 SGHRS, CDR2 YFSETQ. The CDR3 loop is CASSLLAGEGTGELFF. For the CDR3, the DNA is TGCGCCAGCAGCCTCCTAGCGGGAGAGGGTACCGGGGAGCTGTTTTTT.

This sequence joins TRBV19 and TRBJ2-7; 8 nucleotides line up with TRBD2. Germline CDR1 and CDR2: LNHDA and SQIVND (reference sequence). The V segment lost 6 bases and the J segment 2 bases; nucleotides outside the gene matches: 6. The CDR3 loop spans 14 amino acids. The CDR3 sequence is CASSLAGTPYEQYF. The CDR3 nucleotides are TGTGCCAGTAGCTTAGCGGGAACCCCCTACGAGCAGTACTTC.

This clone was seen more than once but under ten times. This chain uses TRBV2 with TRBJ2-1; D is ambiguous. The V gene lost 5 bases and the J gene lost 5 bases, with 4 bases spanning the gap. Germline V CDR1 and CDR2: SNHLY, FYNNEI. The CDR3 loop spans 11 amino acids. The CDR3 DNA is TGTGCCAGCAGTCTAGACAATGAGCAGTTCTTC. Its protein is CASSLDNEQFF.

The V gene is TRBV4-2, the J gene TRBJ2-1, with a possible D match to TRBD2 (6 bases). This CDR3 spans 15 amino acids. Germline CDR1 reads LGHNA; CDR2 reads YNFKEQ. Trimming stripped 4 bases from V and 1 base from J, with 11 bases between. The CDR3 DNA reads TGTGCCAGCAGCCCCGACGGGGGATCCTACAATGAGCAGTTCTTC. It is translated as CASSPDGGSYNEQFF.

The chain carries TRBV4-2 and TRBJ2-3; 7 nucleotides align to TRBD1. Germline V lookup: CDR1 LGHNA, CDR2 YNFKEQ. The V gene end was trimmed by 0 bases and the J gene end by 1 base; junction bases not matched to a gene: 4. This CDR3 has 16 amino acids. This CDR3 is CASSQDQGVGTDTQYF. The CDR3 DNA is TGTGCCAGCAGCCAAGATCAGGGGGTGGGCACAGATACGCAGTATTTT.

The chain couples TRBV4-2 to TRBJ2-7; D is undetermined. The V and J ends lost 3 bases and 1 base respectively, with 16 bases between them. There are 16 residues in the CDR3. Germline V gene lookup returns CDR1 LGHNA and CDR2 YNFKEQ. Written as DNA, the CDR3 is TGTGCCAGCAGCCAGTCCCACACCCCCTGGTCCTACGAGCAGTACTTC. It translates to CASSQSHTPWSYEQYF.

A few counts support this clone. CDR3 in DNA: TGCGCCAGCAGCCCTAGCGGGAGTGCCCACGTGGATACGCAGTATTTT. This translates into CASSPSGSAHVDTQYF. The chain is built from TRBV5-1 and TRBJ2-3, with TRBD2 identical over 10 bases. Germline V gene lookup returns CDR1 SGHRS and CDR2 YFSETQ. This CDR3 is 16 amino acids long. The V gene end was trimmed by 4 bases and the J gene end by 6 bases; junction bases not matched to a gene: 11.

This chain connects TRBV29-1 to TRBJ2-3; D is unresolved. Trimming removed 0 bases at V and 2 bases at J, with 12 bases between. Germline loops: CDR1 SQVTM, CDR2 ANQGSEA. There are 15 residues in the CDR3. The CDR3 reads CSVEDLGTTTDTQYF. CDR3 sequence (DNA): TGCAGCGTTGAAGATCTTGGTACTACCACAGATACGCAGTATTTT.